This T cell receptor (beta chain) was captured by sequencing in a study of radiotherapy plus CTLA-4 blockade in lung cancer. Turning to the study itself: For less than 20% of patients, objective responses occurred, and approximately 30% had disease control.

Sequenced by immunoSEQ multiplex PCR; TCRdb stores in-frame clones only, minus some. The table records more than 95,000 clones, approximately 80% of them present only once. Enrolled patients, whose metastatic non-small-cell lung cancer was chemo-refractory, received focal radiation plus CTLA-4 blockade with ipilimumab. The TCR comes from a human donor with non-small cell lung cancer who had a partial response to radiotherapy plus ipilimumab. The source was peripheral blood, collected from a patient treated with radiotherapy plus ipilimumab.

CDR3 DNA: TGTGCCAGCAGCTTAGCCAGGGGTTTTGGCGCTGAGCAGTTCTTC. Translation gives CASSLARGFGAEQFF. The chain couples TRBV7-2 to TRBJ2-1, with a tentative D call TRBD1 (6 bases). The CDR3 extends over 15 amino acids. V was trimmed by 0 bases and J by 9 bases, leaving 15 bases between them. Germline loops: CDR1 SGHTA, CDR2 FQGNSA.